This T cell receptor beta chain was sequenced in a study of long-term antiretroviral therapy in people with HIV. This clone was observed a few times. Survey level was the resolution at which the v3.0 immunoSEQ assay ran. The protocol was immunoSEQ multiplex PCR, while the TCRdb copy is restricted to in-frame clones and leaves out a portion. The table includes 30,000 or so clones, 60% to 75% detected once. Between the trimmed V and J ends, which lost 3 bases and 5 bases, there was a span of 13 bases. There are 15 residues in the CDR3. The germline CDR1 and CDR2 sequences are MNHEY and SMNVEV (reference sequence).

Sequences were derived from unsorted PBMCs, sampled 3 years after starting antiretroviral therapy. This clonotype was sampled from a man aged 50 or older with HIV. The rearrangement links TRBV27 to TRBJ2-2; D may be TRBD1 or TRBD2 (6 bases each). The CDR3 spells CASSLVGAGTGELFF. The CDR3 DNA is TGTGCCAGCAGTTTGGTGGGGGCGGGAACCGGGGAGCTGTTTTTT.